What follows describes a single T cell receptor beta chain. The PCR used 60 Vbeta and 13 Jbeta primers. Produced via immunoSEQ multiplex PCR; TCRdb's table is partial and in-frame only. The table records tens of thousands of clones, around three fifths of them present only once. This specimen comes from a study of cytomegalovirus exposure and HLA in healthy donors. Study context: Early on, a data release was issued that held roughly 80 million unique TCRs from HLA-typed donors.

The length of the CDR3 is 14 residues. Trimming took 2 bases from V and 10 from J; bases not matched to a gene: 7. Germline-derived CDR1 and CDR2 are SNHLY and FYNNEI. This receptor was taken from a woman aged 50 to 60 in good health and CMV-seropositive. Sequencing was done on a sample of PBMCs. This chain joins TRBV2 and TRBJ2-1; 8 nucleotides agree with TRBD2. Written as DNA, the CDR3 is TGTGCCAGCAGTGAAAACGGGGGGGCAGGAGAGCAGTTCTTC. Its translation: CASSENGGAGEQFF.